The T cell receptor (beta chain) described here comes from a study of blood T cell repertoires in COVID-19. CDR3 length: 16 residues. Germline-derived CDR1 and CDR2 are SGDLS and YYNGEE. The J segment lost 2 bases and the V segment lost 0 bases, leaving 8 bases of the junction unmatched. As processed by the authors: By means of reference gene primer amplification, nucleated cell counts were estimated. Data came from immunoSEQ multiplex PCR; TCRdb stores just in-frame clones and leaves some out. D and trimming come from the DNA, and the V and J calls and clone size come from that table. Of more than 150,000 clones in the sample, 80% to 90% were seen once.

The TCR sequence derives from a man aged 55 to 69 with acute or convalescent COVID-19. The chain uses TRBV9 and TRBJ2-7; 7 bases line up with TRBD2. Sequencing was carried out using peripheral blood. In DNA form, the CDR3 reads TGTGCCAGCAGCGTAGGGAGTAGCGGGCCCGCCTACGAGCAGTACTTC. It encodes CASSVGSSGPAYEQYF.